This T cell receptor (beta chain) was retrieved from a study of radiotherapy plus CTLA-4 blockade in lung cancer. Points from the study as a whole: Early clone dynamics of blood T cells, plus interferon-beta, reportedly predicted response best.

Libraries were prepared by immunoSEQ multiplex PCR; TCRdb keeps only in-frame clonotypes and omits some of them. The sample yields approximately 40,000 clones, 70% to 85% seen once. Lung cancer patients with chemo-refractory metastatic non-small-cell disease were given focal radiation plus CTLA-4 blockade with ipilimumab. This clone has only one observation. Its antigen is not identified. Trimming took off 0 bases at V and 0 bases at J, with 6 bases between the two ends. The CDR3 runs to 15 residues. Germline V gene data show CDR1 as LNHNV and CDR2 as YYDKDF (reference sequence). The chain is built from TRBV15 and TRBJ1-3; D unclear. This receptor was obtained from a human donor with non-small cell lung cancer who had stable disease on radiotherapy plus ipilimumab. Sequenced here: peripheral blood, sampled from a patient treated with radiotherapy plus ipilimumab. CDR3 nucleotide sequence: TGTGCCACCAGCAGAGAGGGCGGCTCTGGAAACACCATATATTTT. This gives the protein CATSREGGSGNTIYF.